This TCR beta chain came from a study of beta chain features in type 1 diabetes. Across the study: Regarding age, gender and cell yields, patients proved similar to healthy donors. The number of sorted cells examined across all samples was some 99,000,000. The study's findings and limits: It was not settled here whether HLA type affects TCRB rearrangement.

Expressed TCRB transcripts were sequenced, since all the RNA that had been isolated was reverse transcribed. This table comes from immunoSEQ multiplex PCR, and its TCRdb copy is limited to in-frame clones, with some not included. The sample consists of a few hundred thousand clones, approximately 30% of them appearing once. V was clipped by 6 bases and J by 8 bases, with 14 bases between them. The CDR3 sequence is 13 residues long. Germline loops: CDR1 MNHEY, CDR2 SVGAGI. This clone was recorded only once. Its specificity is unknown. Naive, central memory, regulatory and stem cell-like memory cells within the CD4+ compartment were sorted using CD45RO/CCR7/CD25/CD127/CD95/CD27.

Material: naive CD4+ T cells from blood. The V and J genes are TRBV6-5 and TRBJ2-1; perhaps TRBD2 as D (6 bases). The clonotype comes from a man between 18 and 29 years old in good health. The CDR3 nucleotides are TGTGCCAGCAGAGGAGGGAGTTACGATGAGCAGTTCTTC. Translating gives CASRGGSYDEQFF.